This T cell receptor (beta chain) is from a study of T cell repertoires in cytomegalovirus infection. On the study more broadly: Used in the study were CMV epitopes, some recently identified and HLA-C-restricted, others well-studied and HLA-B-restricted. Overall study findings and caveats: Individuals carrying CMV plus the relevant HLA were identified by cumulative frequency of public TCR beta families. In two of eight donors, the top clonotype was HLA-C-restricted CMV-specific.

Comment on this clonotype: As yet, its antigen is unknown.

TCRdb re-called the reads through MiXCR, storing one row per CDR3 protein. Of approximately 910,000 distinct CDR3 sequences in the sample, approximately 33% were seen once. The material sequenced was cultured CD8+ T cells from PBMCs, taken from culture after CMV antigen stimulation. The TCR originated in a human donor in good health (CMV status not recorded). Some clones in this sample may be carry-over from other donors' samples.

CDR3 protein: CANTVADRSHLATNEKLFF. The CDR3 nucleotides read TGTGCCAACACTGTGGCCGACAGGTCCCACCTAGCAACTAATGAAAAACTGTTTTTT. The chain has TRBV27 and TRBJ1-4, with a possible D match to TRBD1 (6 bases). Germline V gene sequence: CDR1 MNHEY, CDR2 SMNVEV (reference sequence). This CDR3 comprises 19 residues. The V gene lost 10 bases and the J gene lost 0 bases, with 27 bases spanning the gap.